Listed below are T cell receptor beta chains from one sample, sequenced in a study of Graves' ophthalmopathy and Graves' hyperthyroidism. From the multiplex PCR reads, TCRdb called clonotypes with MiXCR, one entry per CDR3 protein. Among more than 1,000,000 distinct CDR3 sequences, 35% to 45% were seen once, and the ten largest hold 11%. Material for sequencing was peripheral blood or thyroid tissue (not recorded which). Receptors were obtained from an adult man with Graves' hyperthyroidism. Both conserved end residues are part of each CDR3. A D gene is named only where the DNA matches it firmly. A row's size may be missing; if present it is once, few, many or a size class.

CDR3: CASSESDTSTGELFF
DNA: TGTGCCAGCAGTGAATCGGACACAAGCACCGGGGAGCTGTTTTTT
size: -
J: TRBJ2-2
D: -
V: TRBV10-2

CDR3: CGATEDNYGYTF
DNA: TGCGGTGCTACAGAAGATAACTATGGCTACACCTTC
size: -
J: TRBJ1-2
D: -
V: TRBV20-1

CDR3: CASSYSGTGIQETQYF
DNA: TGTGCCAGCAGTTACTCGGGGACAGGGATACAAGAGACCCAGTACTTC
size: few
J: TRBJ2-5
D: TRBD1
V: TRBV6-2/TRBV6-3

CDR3: CSAPPDRGYEQYF
DNA: TGCAGTGCTCCACCTGACAGGGGCTACGAGCAGTACTTC
size: many
J: TRBJ2-7
D: TRBD1
V: TRBV20-1

CDR3: CASSLDGRQPQHF
DNA: TGTGCCAGCAGCTTAGATGGACGTCAGCCCCAGCATTTT
size: many
J: TRBJ1-5
D: -
V: TRBV11-1

CDR3: CSTLNTEAFF
DNA: TGCAGCACCTTGAACACTGAAGCTTTCTTT
size: -
J: TRBJ1-1
D: -
V: TRBV29-1

CDR3: CASSSSRGGSGEETQYF
DNA: TGTGCCAGCAGCTCCTCCCGGGGAGGTAGCGGAGAAGAGACCCAGTACTTC
size: -
J: TRBJ2-5
D: -
V: TRBV11-3

CDR3: CSASGNFEQYF
DNA: TGCAGTGCTAGCGGGAACTTCGAGCAGTACTTC
size: many
J: TRBJ2-7
D: -
V: TRBV20-1

CDR3: CASSFSQSSYNSPLHF
DNA: TGTGCCAGCAGTTTCAGCCAGAGCTCCTATAATTCACCCCTCCACTTT
size: -
J: TRBJ1-6
D: -
V: TRBV12-3/TRBV12-4

CDR3: CSVGGTSGSRETQYF
DNA: TGCAGCGTTGGTGGGACTAGCGGGAGTAGAGAGACCCAGTACTTC
size: -
J: TRBJ2-5
D: TRBD2
V: TRBV29-1

CDR3: CASRVGNYEQYF
DNA: TGTGCCAGCCGCGTTGGAAATTACGAGCAGTACTTC
size: -
J: TRBJ2-7
D: -
V: TRBV19

CDR3: CASSKGSGRPYEQYF
DNA: TGCGCCAGCAGCAAAGGGTCAGGGCGCCCCTACGAGCAGTACTTC
size: few
J: TRBJ2-7
D: -
V: TRBV4-1

CDR3: CASRGSEAFF
DNA: TGTGCCAGCAGGGGGAGTGAAGCTTTCTTT
size: many
J: TRBJ1-1
D: -
V: TRBV12-3/TRBV12-4

CDR3: CATRAAQSIEQYF
DNA: TGTGCCACGAGGGCGGCTCAGTCTATCGAACAGTACTTC
size: many
J: TRBJ2-7
D: -
V: TRBV6-2/TRBV6-3

CDR3: CASSVEPGYGYTF
DNA: TGTGCCAGCAGCGTAGAGCCGGGCTATGGCTACACCTTC
size: -
J: TRBJ1-2
D: -
V: TRBV9

CDR3: CASSQEWVGAGTGELFF
DNA: TGTGCCAGCAGCCAAGAGTGGGTAGGGGCGGGCACCGGGGAGCTGTTTTTT
size: -
J: TRBJ2-2
D: -
V: TRBV4-2

CDR3: CASSRSGLANSPLHF
DNA: TGTGCCAGCAGTAGATCGGGCCTGGCTAATTCACCCCTCCACTTT
size: many
J: TRBJ1-6
D: -
V: TRBV7-2